These T cell receptor beta chains were read from a single sample in a study of blood T cell repertoires in COVID-19. The repertoire was sequenced with immunoSEQ multiplex PCR; TCRdb's copy has only in-frame clones and lacks some. The sample shows roughly 90,000 clones, approximately 80% of them seen only once. Sequenced material: peripheral blood. All receptors derive from a woman at least 80 years old with active or convalescent COVID-19. Both conserved end residues are part of each CDR3. A D gene is named only where the DNA matches it firmly. Rows may omit the clone size; those that give it use once, few, many or a size class.

j_gene: TRBJ1-6
abundance: once
v_gene: TRBV28
d_gene: NA
CDR3nt: TGTGCCAGCGTACTGCAGGGTGGTTCATCCCTCCACTTT
CDR3aa: CASVLQGGSSLHF

j_gene: TRBJ2-5
abundance: NA
v_gene: TRBV19
d_gene: NA
CDR3nt: TGTGCCAGTAGTCATCGGGACTCCCAAGAGACCCAGTACTTC
CDR3aa: CASSHRDSQETQYF

j_gene: TRBJ1-6
abundance: NA
v_gene: TRBV15
d_gene: NA
CDR3nt: TGTGCCACCAGCAGAGACAGGACAACCCTGCCCCTCCACTTT
CDR3aa: CATSRDRTTLPLHF

j_gene: TRBJ1-5
abundance: NA
v_gene: TRBV28
d_gene: TRBD1
CDR3nt: TGTGCCAGCAGTTTAAGGGGGACAGCTAATCAGCCCCAGCATTTT
CDR3aa: CASSLRGTANQPQHF

j_gene: TRBJ2-7
abundance: NA
v_gene: TRBV5-1
d_gene: NA
CDR3nt: TGCGCCAGCAGCTTGATCGCGGCAGGGTCCTACGAGCAGTACTTC
CDR3aa: CASSLIAAGSYEQYF

j_gene: TRBJ1-2
abundance: NA
v_gene: TRBV10-3
d_gene: TRBD1
CDR3nt: TGTGCCATCAGTGAGTCGGGACAGGGGGCCTACACCTTC
CDR3aa: CAISESGQGAYTF

j_gene: TRBJ2-7
abundance: NA
v_gene: TRBV6-5
d_gene: TRBD1
CDR3nt: TGTGCCAGCAGCCCGGACAGGTCTGTTTCCTACGAGCAGTACTTC
CDR3aa: CASSPDRSVSYEQYF

j_gene: TRBJ2-2
abundance: NA
v_gene: TRBV28
d_gene: TRBD1
CDR3nt: TGTGCCAGCGGGACAGGGGGCCGTGGGGAGCTGTTTTTT
CDR3aa: CASGTGGRGELFF

j_gene: TRBJ1-1
abundance: NA
v_gene: TRBV29-1
d_gene: NA
CDR3nt: TGCAGCGTTACCACTGGGGGCGGCACTGAAGCTTTCTTT
CDR3aa: CSVTTGGGTEAFF

j_gene: TRBJ1-5
abundance: NA
v_gene: TRBV10-3
d_gene: NA
CDR3nt: TGTGCCATCAGTGAGTCTTGGGAGGGTCAGCCCCAGCATTTT
CDR3aa: CAISESWEGQPQHF

j_gene: TRBJ2-7
abundance: NA
v_gene: TRBV7-7
d_gene: TRBD2
CDR3nt: TGTGCTAGCAGCCCGTCTAGCGGGAGGGGAGCCATCGAGCAGTACTTC
CDR3aa: CASSPSSGRGAIEQYF

j_gene: TRBJ2-3
abundance: NA
v_gene: TRBV24-1
d_gene: TRBD1
CDR3nt: TGTGCCACCGGGGACAGGGGGGATGCAGATACGCAGTATTTT
CDR3aa: CATGDRGDADTQYF

j_gene: TRBJ2-7
abundance: NA
v_gene: TRBV18
d_gene: NA
CDR3nt: TGTGCCAGCTCACCATTGGGCGACGAGCAGTACTTC
CDR3aa: CASSPLGDEQYF

j_gene: TRBJ1-1
abundance: once
v_gene: TRBV30
d_gene: TRBD1
CDR3nt: TGTGCGGCGGGCAGGGGGCTGATCAACACTGAAGCTTTCTTT
CDR3aa: CAAGRGLINTEAFF

j_gene: TRBJ2-1
abundance: NA
v_gene: TRBV27
d_gene: TRBD2
CDR3nt: TGTGCCAGCAGGGGGGGGTCCTACAATGAGCAGTTCTTC
CDR3aa: CASRGGSYNEQFF

j_gene: TRBJ1-2
abundance: once
v_gene: TRBV7-2
d_gene: TRBD1
CDR3nt: TGTGCCAGCAGCCGGAAGGACAGGGGTCTCGGCTACACCTTC
CDR3aa: CASSRKDRGLGYTF

j_gene: TRBJ2-7
abundance: few
v_gene: TRBV7-9
d_gene: NA
CDR3nt: TGTGCCAGCAGCTTAGAAGGGGTCAGTGAGCAGTACTTC
CDR3aa: CASSLEGVSEQYF

j_gene: TRBJ2-7
abundance: once
v_gene: TRBV7-2
d_gene: NA
CDR3nt: TGTGCCAGCAGCTCAGGGGAATTCCCCTACGAGCAGTACTTC
CDR3aa: CASSSGEFPYEQYF

j_gene: TRBJ2-5
abundance: NA
v_gene: TRBV5-1
d_gene: TRBD2
CDR3nt: TGCGCCAGCGGACCACTCGGGGGGGAGACCCAGTACTTC
CDR3aa: CASGPLGGETQYF

j_gene: TRBJ2-1
abundance: once
v_gene: TRBV28
d_gene: TRBD2
CDR3nt: TGTGCCAGCAGTTTCCTTGGACTAGCGGGAGGTAATGAGCAGTTCTTC
CDR3aa: CASSFLGLAGGNEQFF

j_gene: TRBJ2-1
abundance: NA
v_gene: TRBV7-2
d_gene: TRBD2
CDR3nt: TGTGCCAGCAGCTTAGAGCTCTGGAAGGGACTAGCCAATGAGCAGTTCTTC
CDR3aa: CASSLELWKGLANEQFF

j_gene: TRBJ2-3
abundance: NA
v_gene: TRBV3-1/TRBV3-2
d_gene: TRBD2
CDR3nt: TGTGCCAGCAGCCCGCGGGGGGGCTATGATACGCAGTATTTT
CDR3aa: CASSPRGGYDTQYF

j_gene: TRBJ2-1
abundance: NA
v_gene: TRBV6-5
d_gene: TRBD2
CDR3nt: TGTGCCAGCAGTAGGGGACTAGCGGCCTACAATGAGCAGTTCTTC
CDR3aa: CASSRGLAAYNEQFF

j_gene: TRBJ1-2
abundance: once
v_gene: TRBV18
d_gene: NA
CDR3nt: TGTGCCAGCTCGCGGCAGGGGCCCGCTAACTATGGCTACACCTTC
CDR3aa: CASSRQGPANYGYTF

j_gene: TRBJ1-1
abundance: NA
v_gene: TRBV3-1/TRBV3-2
d_gene: NA
CDR3nt: TGTGCCAGCAGCCCTAAAAGCGGTCCAGGAGCTTTCTTT
CDR3aa: CASSPKSGPGAFF

j_gene: TRBJ2-7
abundance: NA
v_gene: TRBV5-1
d_gene: NA
CDR3nt: TGCGCCAGCATGGAACTAAACGAGCAGTACTTC
CDR3aa: CASMELNEQYF

j_gene: TRBJ1-1
abundance: NA
v_gene: TRBV2
d_gene: TRBD1
CDR3nt: TGTGCCAGCAAGGGGGACAGCAACACTGAAGCTTTCTTT
CDR3aa: CASKGDSNTEAFF

j_gene: TRBJ2-5
abundance: NA
v_gene: TRBV7-8
d_gene: TRBD1
CDR3nt: TGTGCCAGCAGCTTCGGGACAGTCCAAGAGACCCAGTACTTC
CDR3aa: CASSFGTVQETQYF

j_gene: TRBJ2-1
abundance: once
v_gene: TRBV7-3
d_gene: NA
CDR3nt: TGTGCCGGCGTCCAGGAGGTCGATGAGCAGTTCTTC
CDR3aa: CAGVQEVDEQFF

j_gene: TRBJ2-1
abundance: NA
v_gene: TRBV6-6
d_gene: TRBD2
CDR3nt: TGTGCCAGCAGTTACTCCAGCGGGGGGTACTACAATGAGCAGTTCTTC
CDR3aa: CASSYSSGGYYNEQFF

j_gene: TRBJ2-1
abundance: once
v_gene: TRBV28
d_gene: TRBD2
CDR3nt: TGTGCCAGCAATCTAGCGGGTTTCTACAATGAGCAGTTCTTC
CDR3aa: CASNLAGFYNEQFF

j_gene: TRBJ1-1
abundance: few
v_gene: TRBV5-8
d_gene: NA
CDR3nt: TGTGCCAGCAGCTTGGGACGGGAAGGCTTCTTT
CDR3aa: CASSLGREGFF

j_gene: TRBJ1-5
abundance: once
v_gene: TRBV27
d_gene: NA
CDR3nt: TGTGCCAGCAGTTTCGCGGGAAGCAATCAGCCCCAGCATTTT
CDR3aa: CASSFAGSNQPQHF

j_gene: TRBJ2-7
abundance: NA
v_gene: TRBV15
d_gene: NA
CDR3nt: TGTGCCACCAGCAGCAGGTTTGCGGGACTTTTTTACGAGCAGTACTTC
CDR3aa: CATSSRFAGLFYEQYF

j_gene: TRBJ2-1
abundance: many
v_gene: TRBV7-8
d_gene: TRBD2
CDR3nt: TGTGCCAGCAGCTTAGGAGGAAGCGGGAGGCGCGCTGAGCAGTTCTTC
CDR3aa: CASSLGGSGRRAEQFF

j_gene: TRBJ2-6
abundance: NA
v_gene: TRBV30
d_gene: TRBD1
CDR3nt: TGTGCCTGGAGTGGGAGGACAGGGACCTCTGGGGCCAACGTCCTGACTTTC
CDR3aa: CAWSGRTGTSGANVLTF

j_gene: TRBJ2-7
abundance: NA
v_gene: TRBV5-4
d_gene: TRBD1
CDR3nt: TGTGCCAGCAGCTTGGGGACAGGGGGTTACGAGCAGTACTTC
CDR3aa: CASSLGTGGYEQYF

j_gene: TRBJ2-1
abundance: once
v_gene: TRBV29-1
d_gene: NA
CDR3nt: TGCAGCGTTGTCGCAGGCGGGCTAAATGAGCAGTTCTTC
CDR3aa: CSVVAGGLNEQFF

j_gene: TRBJ2-2
abundance: NA
v_gene: TRBV7-6
d_gene: NA
CDR3nt: TGTGCCAGCGGATTACAGGGTTTCACCGGGGAGCTGTTTTTT
CDR3aa: CASGLQGFTGELFF

j_gene: TRBJ2-7
abundance: NA
v_gene: TRBV5-1
d_gene: NA
CDR3nt: TGCGCCAGCAGCTTGACAGGTGGTAGCTCCTACGAGCAGTACTTC
CDR3aa: CASSLTGGSSYEQYF

j_gene: TRBJ2-2
abundance: NA
v_gene: TRBV4-3
d_gene: NA
CDR3nt: TGCGCCAGCAGCCCCCTGGGGCAGGCGAACACCGGGGAGCTGTTTTTT
CDR3aa: CASSPLGQANTGELFF

j_gene: TRBJ1-1
abundance: NA
v_gene: TRBV9
d_gene: TRBD1
CDR3nt: TGTGCCAGCAGCGGAGATGGGACAGGTTCTTCTAAGGGCACTGAAGCTTTCTTT
CDR3aa: CASSGDGTGSSKGTEAFF